Sequencing of this TCR beta chain was carried out in a study of T-cell reconstitution after alpha-beta-depleted transplantation in children. The TCRbeta library was prepared with unique molecular identifiers. MiXCR, run by TCRdb on the PCR reads, gives a single entry per CDR3 protein. Found here are about 270,000 distinct CDR3 sequences, 9.9% of them singletons; the top ten hold roughly a tenth. This clonotype was seen a few times. Germline V lookup: CDR1 SGHVS, CDR2 FQNEAQ. Trimming left V 8 bases short and J 0 bases short, with 18 bases between. The CDR3 covers 16 residues. Sequencing used PBMCs from the stem cell graft donor, obtained from the stem cell graft. The receptor was derived from a human donor who donated a stem cell graft to a child with SCID. The V call is TRBV7-8, the J call TRBJ2-3; the D gene is possibly TRBD2 (6 bases). In DNA form, the CDR3 reads TGTGCCAGCGTCCGGGGGACCTTTACTAGCACAGATACGCAGTATTTT. Protein: CASVRGTFTSTDTQYF.